This T cell receptor (beta chain) was sequenced in a study of blood T cells in healthy people across ages. Of note for this clonotype: Its antigen is unidentified.

Whole-study results and caveats: Compared with aged donors, long-lived donors showed fewer expanded clones, suggesting selection. A roughly linear fall in TCR beta diversity per million T cells was seen with increasing age.

Every donor contributed roughly 10 milliliters of peripheral blood by blood draw. A sample-barcoded 5' primer and a J-beta primer mix were used in a second PCR of roughly 7 to 11 cycles. A single record per CDR3 protein comes from TCRdb applying MiXCR to the 5' RACE reads. The data show approximately 960,000 distinct CDR3 sequences, with under 35% seen just once and roughly 10% held by the top ten. V was trimmed by 1 base and J by 4 bases, leaving 13 bases between them. Germline V gene sequence: CDR1 MGHRA, CDR2 YSYEKL. CDR3 length: 15 residues. The same sample was also used in a study of T cells of mothers and their children. From that paper: Mothers gave over 9.5 million TCR beta CDR3 reads each, and children several million each.

The sample was blood. The receptor was derived from a middle-aged woman in good health. This rearrangement joins TRBV4-1 to TRBJ1-1; D remains ambiguous. The CDR3 here is CASSQVAGMGTEAFF. CDR3 DNA: TGCGCCAGCAGCCAAGTGGCCGGAATGGGCACTGAAGCTTTCTTT.